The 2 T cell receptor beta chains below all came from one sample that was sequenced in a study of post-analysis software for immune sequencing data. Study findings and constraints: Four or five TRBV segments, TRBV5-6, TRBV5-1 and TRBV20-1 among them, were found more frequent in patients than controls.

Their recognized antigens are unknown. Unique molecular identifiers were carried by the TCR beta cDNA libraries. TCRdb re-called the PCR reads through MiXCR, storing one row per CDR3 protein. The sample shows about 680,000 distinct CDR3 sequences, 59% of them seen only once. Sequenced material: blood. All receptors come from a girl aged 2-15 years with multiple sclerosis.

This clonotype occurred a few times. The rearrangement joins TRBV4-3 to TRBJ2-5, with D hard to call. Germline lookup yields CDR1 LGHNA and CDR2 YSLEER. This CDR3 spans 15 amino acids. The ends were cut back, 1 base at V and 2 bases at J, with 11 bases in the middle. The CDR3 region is CASSQVKGIQETQYF. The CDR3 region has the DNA TGCGCCAGCAGCCAAGTCAAGGGCATACAAGAGACCCAGTACTTC.

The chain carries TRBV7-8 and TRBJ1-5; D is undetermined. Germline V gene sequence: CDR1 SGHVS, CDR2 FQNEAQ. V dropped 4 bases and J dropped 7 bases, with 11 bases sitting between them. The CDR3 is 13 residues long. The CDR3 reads CASSSHGVQPQHF. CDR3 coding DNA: TGTGCCAGCAGCTCACACGGGGTGCAGCCCCAGCATTTT. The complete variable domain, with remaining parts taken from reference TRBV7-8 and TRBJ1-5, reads GAGVSQSPRYKVAKRGQDVALRCDPISGHVSLFWYQQALGQGPEFLTYFQNEAQLDKSGLPSDRFFAERPEGSVSTLKIQRTQQEDSAVYLCASSSHGVQPQHFGDGTRLSIL.